What follows describes a single T cell receptor (beta chain). Antigen: not known. The sample comes from a study of cytomegalovirus exposure and HLA in healthy donors. Whole-study context: Out of around 360 genotyped donors, roughly 80% belonged to the Caucasian-associated ancestry cluster. Study-level findings and limits: TRBV6-2, TRBV6-3 and other indistinguishable V segments were excluded. Presence/absence results assume similar sequencing depth per donor, which may not hold.

Both 60 Vbeta primers and 13 Jbeta primers went into the PCR. TCRdb keeps only in-frame clones here, not all; method: immunoSEQ multiplex PCR. Of under 200,000 clones in the sample, about 65% were seen once. Whereas donors were nominally healthy upon sampling, unrecorded immune exposures were probable. CDR1 is SQVTM and CDR2 is ANQGSEA in the germline V gene. Between the trimmed V and J ends, which lost 3 bases and 4 bases, there was a span of 15 bases. The length of the CDR3 is 14 residues. The chain carries TRBV29-1 and TRBJ2-5; weak D call: TRBD2 (5 bases). The receptor was derived from a girl between 10 and 17 years old in good health and CMV-seronegative. The sample taken for sequencing was PBMCs. This chain's CDR3 is CSVEGRGYGETQYF. As DNA, the CDR3 is TGCAGCGTTGAGGGCCGAGGGTACGGAGAGACCCAGTACTTC.